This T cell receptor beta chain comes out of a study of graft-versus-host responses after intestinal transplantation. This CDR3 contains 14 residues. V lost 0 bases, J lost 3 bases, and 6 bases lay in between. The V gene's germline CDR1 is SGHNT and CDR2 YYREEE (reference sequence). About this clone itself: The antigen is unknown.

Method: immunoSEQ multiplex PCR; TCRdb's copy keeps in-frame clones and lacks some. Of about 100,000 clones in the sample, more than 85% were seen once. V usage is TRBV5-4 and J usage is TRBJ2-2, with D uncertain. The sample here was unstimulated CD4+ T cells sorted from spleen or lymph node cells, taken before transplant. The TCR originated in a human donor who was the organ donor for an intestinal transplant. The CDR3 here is CASSLERYTGELFF. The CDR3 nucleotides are TGTGCCAGCAGCTTGGAACGGTACACCGGGGAGCTGTTTTTT.